This T cell receptor beta chain stems from a study of shared clonotypes between healthy human individuals. On the study more broadly: Those who served as donors were a couple of women and a few men between the ages of 18 and 49.

Overall study findings and caveats: There were few donors, and this limited the genetic and exposure-history diversity represented.

Comments on this clone: Its antigen is unidentified.

CDR3 length: 15 residues. CDR1 and CDR2 from the germline V gene are SGHTA and FQGNSA. The V gene lost 1 base and the J gene lost 4 bases, with 11 bases spanning the gap. The authors ran the assay at deep level. Produced via immunoSEQ multiplex PCR; TCRdb's table is partial and in-frame only. The sample includes fewer than 500,000 clones, roughly 85% of them seen just once. This receptor was identified in a middle-aged woman in good health. Some clones in this sample may be carry-over from other donors' samples. This chain connects TRBV7-2 to TRBJ1-5, with unresolved D. The sequenced sample was PBMCs. The CDR3 here is CASSLGPTENQPQHF. The CDR3 DNA reads TGTGCCAGCAGCTTAGGTCCGACGGAAAATCAGCCCCAGCATTTT.